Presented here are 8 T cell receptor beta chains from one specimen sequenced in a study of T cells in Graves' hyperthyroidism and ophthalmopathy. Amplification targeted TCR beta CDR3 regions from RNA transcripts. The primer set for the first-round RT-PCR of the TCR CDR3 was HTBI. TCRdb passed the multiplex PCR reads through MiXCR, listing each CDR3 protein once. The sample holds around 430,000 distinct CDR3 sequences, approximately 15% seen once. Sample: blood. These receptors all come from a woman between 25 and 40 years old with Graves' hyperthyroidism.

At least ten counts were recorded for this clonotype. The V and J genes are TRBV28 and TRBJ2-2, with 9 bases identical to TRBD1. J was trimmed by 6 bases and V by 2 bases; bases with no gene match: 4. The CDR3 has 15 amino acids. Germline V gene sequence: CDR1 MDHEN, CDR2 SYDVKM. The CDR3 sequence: CASSLVRQGAGELFF. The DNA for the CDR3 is TGTGCCAGCAGTTTAGTAAGACAGGGGGCCGGGGAGCTGTTTTTT.

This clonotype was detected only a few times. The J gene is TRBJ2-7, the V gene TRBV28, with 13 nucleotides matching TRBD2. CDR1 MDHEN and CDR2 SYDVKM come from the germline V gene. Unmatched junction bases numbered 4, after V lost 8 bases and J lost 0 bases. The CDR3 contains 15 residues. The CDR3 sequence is CASARTSGSSYEQYF. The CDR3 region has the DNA TGTGCCAGCGCGAGGACTAGCGGGAGCTCCTACGAGCAGTACTTC.

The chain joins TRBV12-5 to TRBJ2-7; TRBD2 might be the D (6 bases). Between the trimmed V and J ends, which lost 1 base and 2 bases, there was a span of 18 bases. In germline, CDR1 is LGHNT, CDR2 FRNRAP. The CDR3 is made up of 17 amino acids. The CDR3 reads CASGLATSTSTPYEQYF. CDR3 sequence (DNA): TGTGCTAGTGGTTTGGCAACTAGCACATCTACCCCCTACGAGCAGTACTTC.

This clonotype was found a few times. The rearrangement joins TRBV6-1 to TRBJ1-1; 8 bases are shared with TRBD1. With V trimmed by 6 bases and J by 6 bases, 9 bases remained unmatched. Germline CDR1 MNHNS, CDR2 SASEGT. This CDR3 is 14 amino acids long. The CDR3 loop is CASRPTGAGAEAFF. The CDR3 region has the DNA TGTGCCAGCAGACCGACAGGGGCGGGCGCTGAAGCTTTCTTT.

This chain's CDR3 is CSARRTARSNEQFF. The CDR3 nucleotides are TGCAGTGCTAGGCGGACAGCCCGGAGTAATGAGCAGTTCTTC. The chain carries TRBV20-1 and TRBJ2-1, with TRBD1 as a possible D gene (6 bases). CDR1 and CDR2 from the germline V gene are DFQATT and SNEGSKA (reference sequence). This CDR3 has 14 residues. V lost 3 bases and J 7 bases, leaving 16 bases between the germline ends.

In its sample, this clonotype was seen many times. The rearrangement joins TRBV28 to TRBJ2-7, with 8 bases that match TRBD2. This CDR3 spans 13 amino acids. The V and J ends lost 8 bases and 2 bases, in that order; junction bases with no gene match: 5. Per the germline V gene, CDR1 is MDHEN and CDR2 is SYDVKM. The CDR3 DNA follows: TGTGCCAGCTCTACTAGCGGAACCTACGAGCAGTACTTC. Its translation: CASSTSGTYEQYF.

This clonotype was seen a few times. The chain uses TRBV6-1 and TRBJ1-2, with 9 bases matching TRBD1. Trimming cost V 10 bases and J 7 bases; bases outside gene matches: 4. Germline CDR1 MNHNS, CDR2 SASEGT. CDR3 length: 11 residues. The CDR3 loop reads CAIGTGIGYTF. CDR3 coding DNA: TGTGCCATCGGGACAGGGATTGGCTACACCTTC.

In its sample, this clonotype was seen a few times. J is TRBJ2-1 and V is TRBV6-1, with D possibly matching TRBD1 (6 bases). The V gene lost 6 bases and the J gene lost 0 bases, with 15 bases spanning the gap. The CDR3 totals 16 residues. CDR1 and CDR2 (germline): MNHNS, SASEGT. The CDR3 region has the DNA TGTGCCAGCAGGAAACAGGGCGTTAGCTCCTACAATGAGCAGTTCTTC. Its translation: CASRKQGVSSYNEQFF.